This T cell receptor (beta chain) was sequenced for a study of T cell responses to AZD1222 COVID-19 vaccine. Method: immunoSEQ multiplex PCR; TCRdb's copy keeps in-frame clones and lacks some. The table lists some 150,000 clones, about 90% of them singletons. Germline V CDR1 and CDR2: SGHTA, FQGNSA. The CDR3 is made up of 15 amino acids. V gave up 2 bases and J gave up 8 bases, with 16 bases separating them. This clone occurred a few times. The antigen is not known. General study findings and limits: Baseline seropositivity characterized only 5 or 6 AZD1222 recipients. Spike was spanned by vaccine-associated CD4 TCRs, which were dominant at 160-218 and 743-854.

This material consisted of peripheral blood, taken on day 0 of MenACWY control vaccination. The sequence came from an adult in good health. The V gene is TRBV7-2, the J gene TRBJ2-1; D uncertain. The CDR3 nucleotides read TGTGCCAGCAGCTTACATCAAGCCACCGCATATGAGCAGTTCTTC. It encodes CASSLHQATAYEQFF.